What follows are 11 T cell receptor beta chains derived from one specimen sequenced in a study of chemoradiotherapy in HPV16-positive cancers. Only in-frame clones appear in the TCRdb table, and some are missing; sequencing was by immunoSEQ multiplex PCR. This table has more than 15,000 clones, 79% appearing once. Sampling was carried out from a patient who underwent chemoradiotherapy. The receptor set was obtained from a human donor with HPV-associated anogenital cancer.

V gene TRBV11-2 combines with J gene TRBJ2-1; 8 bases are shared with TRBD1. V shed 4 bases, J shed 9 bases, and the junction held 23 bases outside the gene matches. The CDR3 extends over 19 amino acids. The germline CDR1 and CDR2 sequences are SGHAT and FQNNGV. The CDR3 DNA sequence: TGTGCCAGCAGCTACCAGGACAGGGTCTTGAGGAGGCGTGCGGGTGAGCAGTTCTTC. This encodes CASSYQDRVLRRRAGEQFF. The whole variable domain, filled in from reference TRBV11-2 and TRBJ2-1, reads EAGVAQSPRYKIIEKRQSVAFWCNPISGHATLYWYQQILGQGPKLLIQFQNNGVVDDSQLPKDRFSAERLKGVDSTLKIQPAKLEDSAVYLCASSYQDRVLRRRAGEQFFGPGTRLTVL.

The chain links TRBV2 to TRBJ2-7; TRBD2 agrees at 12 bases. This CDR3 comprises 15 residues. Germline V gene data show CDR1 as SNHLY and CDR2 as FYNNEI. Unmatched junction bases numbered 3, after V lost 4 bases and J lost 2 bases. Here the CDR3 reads CASSGLAGEAYEQYF. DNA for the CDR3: TGTGCCAGCAGTGGACTAGCGGGGGAGGCCTACGAGCAGTACTTC.

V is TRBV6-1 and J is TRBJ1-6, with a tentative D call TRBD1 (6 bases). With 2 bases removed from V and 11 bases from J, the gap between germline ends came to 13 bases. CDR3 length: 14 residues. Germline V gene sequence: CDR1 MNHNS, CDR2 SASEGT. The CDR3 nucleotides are TGTGCCAGCAGTGAAATGGCAGGGGTGACACCCCTCCACTTT. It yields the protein CASSEMAGVTPLHF.

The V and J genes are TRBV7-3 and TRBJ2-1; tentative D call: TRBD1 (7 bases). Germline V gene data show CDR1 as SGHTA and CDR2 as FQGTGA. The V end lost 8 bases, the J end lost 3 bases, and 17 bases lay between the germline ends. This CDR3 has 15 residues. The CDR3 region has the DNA TGTGCCAGCGCCAGCCAGGGGGGTCGCTACAATGAGCAGTTCTTC. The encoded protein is CASASQGGRYNEQFF.

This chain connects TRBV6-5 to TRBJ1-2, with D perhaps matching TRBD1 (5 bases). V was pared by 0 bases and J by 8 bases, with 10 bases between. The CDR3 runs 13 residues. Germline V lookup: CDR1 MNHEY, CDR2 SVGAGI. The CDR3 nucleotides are TGTGCCAGCAGTTACTCGGGACTTGAGGGCTACACCTTC. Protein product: CASSYSGLEGYTF.

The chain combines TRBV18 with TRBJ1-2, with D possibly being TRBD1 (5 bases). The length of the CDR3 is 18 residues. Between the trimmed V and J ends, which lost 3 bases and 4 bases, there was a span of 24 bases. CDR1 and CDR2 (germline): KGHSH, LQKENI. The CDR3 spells CASSPGVGTPPRGYGYTF. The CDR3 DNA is TGTGCCAGCTCACCCGGTGTTGGGACGCCTCCTCGTGGCTATGGCTACACCTTC.

CDR3 amino acids: CASSYSNRGETQYF. CDR3 DNA sequence: TGTGCCAGCAGTTACTCGAACAGGGGCGAGACCCAGTACTTC. This chain connects TRBV6-5 to TRBJ2-5, with 7 bases identical to TRBD1. Trimming at V came to 0 bases and at J to 5 bases, leaving 3 bases not matched to a gene. The CDR3 has 14 residues. Germline lookup yields CDR1 MNHEY and CDR2 SVGAGI.

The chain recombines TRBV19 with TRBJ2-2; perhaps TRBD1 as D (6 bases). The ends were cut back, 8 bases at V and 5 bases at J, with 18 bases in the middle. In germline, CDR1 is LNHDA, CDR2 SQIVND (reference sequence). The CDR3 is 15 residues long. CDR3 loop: CASARPGAGTGELFF. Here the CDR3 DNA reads TGTGCCAGTGCACGTCCAGGGGCAGGTACCGGGGAGCTGTTTTTT.

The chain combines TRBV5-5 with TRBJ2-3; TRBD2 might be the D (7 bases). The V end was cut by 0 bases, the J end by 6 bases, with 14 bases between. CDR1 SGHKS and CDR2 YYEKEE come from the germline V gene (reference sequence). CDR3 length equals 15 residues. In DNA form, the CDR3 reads TGTGCCAGCAGCTTGGAGGGGGGGCCTTGGGATACGCAGTATTTT. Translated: CASSLEGGPWDTQYF.

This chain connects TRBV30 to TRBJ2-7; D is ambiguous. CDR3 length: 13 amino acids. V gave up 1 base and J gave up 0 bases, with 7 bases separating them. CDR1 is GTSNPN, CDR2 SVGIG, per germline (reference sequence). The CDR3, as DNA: TGTGCCTGGAGTGAGGGATCCTCCTACGAGCAGTACTTC. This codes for CAWSEGSSYEQYF.

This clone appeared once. CDR3 in amino acids: CASHRAGKETQYF. The CDR3, as DNA: TGTGCCAGTCACCGGGCAGGGAAAGAGACCCAGTACTTC. V gene TRBV28 combines with J gene TRBJ2-5; a weak D match, TRBD1 (5 bases). The germline V and J ends were trimmed by 9 bases and 3 bases, with 14 bases remaining between them. Germline CDR1 and CDR2: MDHEN and SYDVKM. The CDR3 contains 13 residues.